Described below is a single T cell receptor (beta chain) sequence and its context. Antigen: not known. This CDR3 is built from 15 residues. V was pared by 0 bases and J by 10 bases, with 14 bases between. Germline V gene data show CDR1 as SGHDT and CDR2 as YYEEEE. These data are taken from a study of T cell repertoires in cytomegalovirus infection. Whole-study context: Signatures in public TCR beta sequences pointed to both CMV infection and matching HLA type. Study results and caveats: Ex vivo, HLA-C-restricted CMV-specific TCR beta clonotypes prevailed over the rest of the response. Summed frequency of shared TCR beta families picked out CMV carriers who also had the relevant HLA.

TCRdb reprocessed the reads via MiXCR and lists one record per CDR3 protein. This table holds around 740,000 distinct CDR3 sequences, about a third found once. Material: PBMCs. The origin of this receptor is a human donor in good health (CMV status not recorded). Some clones in this sample may be carry-over from other donors' samples. The J gene is TRBJ1-6, the V gene TRBV5-6; a weak D match, TRBD1 (5 bases). The CDR3 spells CASSLAGLWGSPLHF. The DNA of the CDR3 is TGTGCCAGCAGCTTGGCGGGACTTTGGGGGTCACCCCTCCACTTT.